The 3 T cell receptor beta chains below all came from one sample that was sequenced in a study of T cells in tuberculosis. Libraries were prepared by immunoSEQ multiplex PCR; TCRdb keeps only in-frame clonotypes and omits some of them. The table records about 33,000 clones, 85% to 95% of them present only once. The sample taken for sequencing was PBMCs. These receptors all stem from a donor between 10 and 35 years old with latent tuberculosis or without tuberculosis infection. Some clones in this sample may be carry-over from other donors' samples.

This chain connects TRBV11-2 to TRBJ2-7, with TRBD1 identical over 9 bases. The CDR3 is made up of 14 amino acids. With 5 bases clipped from V and 7 bases from J, the junction kept 9 bases outside the gene matches. Germline values: CDR1 SGHAT, CDR2 FQNNGV. CDR3 coding DNA: TGTGCCAGCAGCCCCGGGACAGGGCTATTTGAGCAGTACTTC. As protein: CASSPGTGLFEQYF.

CDR3 DNA sequence: TGTGCCAGCAGTGAAGTTAAGGGGTCCACAGATACGCAGTATTTT. The encoded protein is CASSEVKGSTDTQYF. The V and J genes are TRBV6-1 and TRBJ2-3; possibly TRBD1 for D (5 bases). The V gene lost 1 base and the J gene lost 2 bases, with 10 bases spanning the gap. This CDR3 comprises 15 residues. Germline-derived CDR1 and CDR2 are MNHNS and SASEGT.

The genes are TRBV7-9 and TRBJ1-1; D gene uncertain. Germline assignment: CDR1 SEHNR and CDR2 FQNEAQ (reference sequence). The CDR3 is made up of 11 amino acids. Deletions cut 6 bases from V and 5 bases from J, with 7 bases between. The CDR3 DNA follows: TGTGCCAGCAGTTCGTTGACTGAAGCTTTCTTT. Translated, it gives CASSSLTEAFF.